The rows below give T cell receptor beta chains drawn from one sample of a study of technical replicates of blood from several donors. Sequenced by immunoSEQ multiplex PCR; TCRdb stores in-frame clones only, minus some. Of about 70,000 clones listed, around nine tenths are singletons. Source material: T cells isolated from PBMCs. All receptors derive from a human donor in good health. Each CDR3 is given with its conserved first and last residue. D genes are given only for firm matches. Clone size is stated in some rows and not others, as once, few, many or a class when expanded.

>-|TRBV7-3|-|TRBJ2-1
TGTGCCAGCAGCGGCCCCGGGGACAATGAGCAGTTCTTC
CASSGPGDNEQFF
>-|TRBV25-1|-|TRBJ2-5
TGTGCCAGCAGAGGAGGTATTCAAGAGACCCAGTACTTC
CASRGGIQETQYF
>-|TRBV5-4|TRBD1|TRBJ2-7
TGTGCCAGCAGCTTGCCCGCCAGGGGGATAGCCTACGAGCAGTACTTC
CASSLPARGIAYEQYF
>-|TRBV19|-|TRBJ1-4
TGTGCCAGTAGTCTATCGGACAGTGAAAAACTGTTTTTT
CASSLSDSEKLFF
>-|TRBV5-6|-|TRBJ1-2
TGTGCCAGCAGCTTGGCCGGAGTTTGGGGGGTAGGCTATGGCTACACCTTC
CASSLAGVWGVGYGYTF
>once|TRBV7-6|-|TRBJ2-7
TGTGCCAGCAGCCTCAGAAAAAACTACGAGCAGTACTTC
CASSLRKNYEQYF
>-|TRBV13|-|TRBJ1-2
TGTGCCAGCGGCACGGGGGGGATCTATGGCTACACCTTC
CASGTGGIYGYTF
>-|TRBV13|-|TRBJ1-3
TGTGCCAGCAGCGACAGAACCTCTGGAAACACCATATATTTT
CASSDRTSGNTIYF
>-|TRBV11-3|-|TRBJ1-5
TGTGCCAGCAGCTTAGATTCCGGGAATCAGCCCCAGCATTTT
CASSLDSGNQPQHF
>-|TRBV4-2|-|TRBJ1-3
TGTGCCAGCAGCCAAGATCTGTTGAACACCATATATTTT
CASSQDLLNTIYF
>once|TRBV14|TRBD1|TRBJ2-7
TGTGCCAGCAGCCAAGATCTGCGGACAGGTGTTACGCAGTACTTC
CASSQDLRTGVTQYF
>-|TRBV28|-|TRBJ1-2
TGTGCCAGCAGACTAGGATTGAGTGAAGCCTATGGCTACACCTTC
CASRLGLSEAYGYTF
>-|TRBV11-3|TRBD2|TRBJ2-1
TGTGCCAGCAGCTTACCCACTAGCGGGAAATACAATGAGCAGTTCTTC
CASSLPTSGKYNEQFF
>-|TRBV9|TRBD2|TRBJ2-1
TGTGCCAGCAGCGTAGAGCCGGGACTAGCGGGACCGGTGCATGAGCAGTTCTTC
CASSVEPGLAGPVHEQFF
>-|TRBV7-2|-|TRBJ1-2
TGTGCCAGCAGCTTAGAACATGACTACACCTTC
CASSLEHDYTF
>-|TRBV18|TRBD2|TRBJ2-7
TGTGCCAGCTCCCGCACACTAGCGGGATTCTCCTACGAGCAGTACTTC
CASSRTLAGFSYEQYF
>-|TRBV10-3|-|TRBJ1-5
TGTGCCATCAGTAGAGATAGCAATCAGCCCCAGCATTTT
CAISRDSNQPQHF
>once|TRBV9|TRBD1|TRBJ1-1
TGTGCCAGCAGCGTAGGACCAGGGGGTTTTGAAGCTTTCTTT
CASSVGPGGFEAFF
>-|TRBV5-4|-|TRBJ1-5
TGTGCCAGCAGCTTGGGTTCCGAGCAGCCCCAGCATTTT
CASSLGSEQPQHF
>-|TRBV10-3|-|TRBJ1-3
TGTGCCATCAGTGAGGATCGACATCTAAACACCATATATTTT
CAISEDRHLNTIYF
>once|TRBV5-6|TRBD2|TRBJ2-5
TGTGCCAGCAGCTTGCCGGGAGGGCCGAAGACCCAGTACTTC
CASSLPGGPKTQYF
>-|TRBV2|TRBD1|TRBJ1-1
TGTGCCAGCAGCGTGACAGGGGTACCAATGCAAGCTTTCTTT
CASSVTGVPMQAFF
>once|TRBV7-5|-|TRBJ1-5
TGTGCCAGAAGCTCCAACTATGGGGGGAACAATCAGCCCCAGCATTTT
CARSSNYGGNNQPQHF
>few|TRBV6-1|-|TRBJ2-7
TGTGCCAGCAGTGAATTCATCGGCGAGCAGTACTTC
CASSEFIGEQYF
>-|TRBV6-5|-|TRBJ1-1
TGTGCCAGCAGTTACTCATGGAGCACTGAAGCTTTCTTT
CASSYSWSTEAFF
>few|TRBV7-6|-|TRBJ1-4
TGTGCCAGCAGCTTAGGGGGGCGTGAAAAACTGTTTTTT
CASSLGGREKLFF
>-|TRBV5-1|TRBD1|TRBJ2-5
TGCGCCAGCAGCTTGACAGGGGGCCAAGAGACCCAGTACTTC
CASSLTGGQETQYF
>-|TRBV5-1|TRBD2|TRBJ2-2
TGCGCCAGCAGCTTGGATCCGGGAGGGAAGCGCACCGGGGAGCTGTTTTTT
CASSLDPGGKRTGELFF
>-|TRBV29-1|-|TRBJ1-1
TGCAGCCTGACGGTTTCAGGGGACACTGAAGCTTTCTTT
CSLTVSGDTEAFF
>-|TRBV11-3|-|TRBJ2-3
TGTGCCAGCAGCTTAGGGGCAGGGCCGGGAGGCACAGATACGCAGTATTTT
CASSLGAGPGGTDTQYF
>few|TRBV2|-|TRBJ1-1
TGTGCCAGCAGTGAAGGGACAGAAGCTTTCTTT
CASSEGTEAFF
>-|TRBV30|TRBD1|TRBJ1-1
TGTGCCTGGAGTGTACAGGGGTTTTTGGCTTTCTTT
CAWSVQGFLAFF
>-|TRBV4-3|TRBD1|TRBJ2-7
TGCGCCAGCAGCCAAGGGGACAGGGGGTACGAGCAGTACTTC
CASSQGDRGYEQYF
>-|TRBV19|-|TRBJ1-2
TGTGCCAGTAACCCCCGATCCCAGTCCTATGGCTACACCTTC
CASNPRSQSYGYTF
>-|TRBV10-3|TRBD1|TRBJ1-2
TGTGCCATCAATCCGACAGGGGGTGGCTACACCTTC
CAINPTGGGYTF
>-|TRBV27|-|TRBJ1-5
TGTGCCAGCAGTCCGATGGCGGATCAGCCCCAGCATTTT
CASSPMADQPQHF
>-|TRBV14|-|TRBJ2-1
TGTGCCAGCAGCGTACGGGTCAATGAGCAGTTCTTC
CASSVRVNEQFF
>-|TRBV27|-|TRBJ2-7
TGTGCCAGCAGTTTATCTTCTGGGTCGGGGATCTACGAGCAGTACTTC
CASSLSSGSGIYEQYF
>-|TRBV6-5|TRBD2|TRBJ2-1
TGTGCCAGTGGGACTAGCGGGAGGATGAGTGAGCAGTTCTTC
CASGTSGRMSEQFF
>once|TRBV7-4|TRBD1|TRBJ2-6
TGTGCCAGCAGACCCCGCAGGGGGCGTGGGGCCAACGTCCTGACTTTC
CASRPRRGRGANVLTF
>-|TRBV6-5|-|TRBJ1-2
TGTGCCAGTTCTATTCGGCAGGGTCCCTATGGCTACACCTTC
CASSIRQGPYGYTF
>-|TRBV5-1|-|TRBJ2-1
TGCGCCAGCAGCTTTGGTGCGGGGTCCTACAATGAGCAGTTCTTC
CASSFGAGSYNEQFF
>-|TRBV30|-|TRBJ1-1
TGTGCCTGGAGTCAGTTTGGTGGGGGCTGGAATGAAGCTTTCTTT
CAWSQFGGGWNEAFF
>-|TRBV5-6|-|TRBJ2-5
TGTGCCAGCAGCGGGCTGATCCAAGAGACCCAGTACTTC
CASSGLIQETQYF
>-|TRBV27|-|TRBJ1-2
TGTGCCAGCAATTCGGCCGGGAACAACTATGGCTACACCTTC
CASNSAGNNYGYTF
>-|TRBV6-1|TRBD1|TRBJ1-1
TGTGCCAGCTCTTGGACAGGGACCACTGAAGCTTTCTTT
CASSWTGTTEAFF
>once|TRBV4-1|TRBD1|TRBJ1-1
TGCGCCAGCAGCCAAGTCCAGGGGGCGGACACTGAAGCTTTCTTT
CASSQVQGADTEAFF
>once|TRBV19|-|TRBJ2-1
TGTGCCAGTAGTAGGAGGGAATACTTATACAATGAGCAGTTCTTC
CASSRREYLYNEQFF